This TCR beta chain was recorded in a study of OX40 agonist ivuxolimab in advanced cancers. Study-level information: Age averaged around 60 years (range roughly 23 to 80), and approximately 80% were male. People who had prior anti-PD-1, anti-PD-L1 or anti-CTLA-4 therapy could take part, and around 40% had some. Study observations and caveats: Some of the nonresponding patients also showed low levels of normalized T-cell clonal expansion. At 0.1 to 3.0 mg/kg, CD4+ and CD8+ blood T cells expanded clonally by week 6.

The V and J ends lost 5 bases and 6 bases respectively, with 14 bases between them. The CDR3 is made up of 13 amino acids. Germline V CDR1 and CDR2: SGHTA, FQGNSA. Method: immunoSEQ multiplex PCR; TCRdb's copy keeps in-frame clones and lacks some. The sample yields some 74,000 clones, roughly four fifths seen once. On this clone: Its antigen is undetermined.

The material sequenced was CD4+ or CD8+ T cells sorted from blood, taken in a trial of the OX40 agonist ivuxolimab. This chain uses TRBV7-2 with TRBJ2-7, with no clear D. This sequence was found in an adult with an advanced solid tumor such as melanoma, head and neck, liver or kidney cancer. CDR3 sequence (DNA): TGTGCCAGCAGCCCCGATCGGTTCATCGAGCAGTACTTC. Translating gives CASSPDRFIEQYF.